Here is one T cell receptor beta chain with its context. The record originates from a study of blood T cell repertoires in COVID-19. Study summary: The United States, Italy and Spain were the sources of the acute and convalescent COVID-19 samples. Sample material is recorded as cDNA or gDNA derived from T cells, B-cell-depleted T cells, or PBMCs.

Original methodology: The assay estimated nucleated cells by amplifying reference gene primers. Generated by immunoSEQ multiplex PCR, the TCRdb table keeps only in-frame clones and is missing some. That table is the source of V, J and clone size, and D and trimming were worked out from the DNA. Of around 200,000 clones in the sample, approximately 84% were seen once. Trimming took off 5 bases at V and 0 bases at J, with 11 bases between the two ends. The CDR3 length is 15 residues. In germline, CDR1 is LNHDA, CDR2 SQIVND (reference sequence). V and J are TRBV19 and TRBJ1-3, with a tentative D call TRBD1 (5 bases). The sequenced sample consisted of peripheral blood. The source of this sequence is a man in his fifties or sixties with active or convalescent COVID-19. Here the CDR3 DNA reads TGTGCCAGTAGTGTGCTCGGGGGCTCTGGAAACACCATATATTTT. Translating gives CASSVLGGSGNTIYF. The full variable domain, its missing parts supplied by reference TRBV19 and TRBJ1-3, is DGGITQSPKYLFRKEGQNVTLSCEQNLNHDAMYWYRQDPGQGLRLIYYSQIVNDFQKGDIAEGYSVSREKKESFPLTVTSAQKNPTAFYLCASSVLGGSGNTIYFGEGSWLTVV.